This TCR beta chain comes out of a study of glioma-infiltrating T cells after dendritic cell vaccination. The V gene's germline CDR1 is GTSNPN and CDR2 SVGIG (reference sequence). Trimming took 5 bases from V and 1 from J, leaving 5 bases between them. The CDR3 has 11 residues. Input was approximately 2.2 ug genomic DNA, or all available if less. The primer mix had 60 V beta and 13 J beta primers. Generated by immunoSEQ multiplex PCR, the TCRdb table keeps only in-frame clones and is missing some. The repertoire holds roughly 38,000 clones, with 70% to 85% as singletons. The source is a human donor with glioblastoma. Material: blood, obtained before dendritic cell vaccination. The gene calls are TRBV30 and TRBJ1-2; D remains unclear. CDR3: CAWDINYGYTF. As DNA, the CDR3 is TGTGCCTGGGACATTAACTATGGCTACACCTTC.